This T cell receptor beta chain was identified in a study of PD-L1 blockade in urothelial cancer. The ends were cut back, 4 bases at V and 2 bases at J, with 5 bases in the middle. Germline loops: CDR1 SGDLS, CDR2 YYNGEE. The CDR3 extends over 12 amino acids. Here immunoSEQ multiplex PCR was the method, and the copy in TCRdb shows in-frame clones only, minus some. Seen here are about 39,000 clones, about nine tenths observed once, and the top ten hold over 9%. This sample's time point: pretreatment peripheral blood. J is TRBJ2-3 and V is TRBV9; D gene ambiguous. The sample here was PBMCs, taken around atezolizumab (anti-PD-L1) treatment. This clonotype was obtained from a woman aged 55 to 70 with urothelial cancer. The CDR3 DNA is TGTGCCAGCAGCACTCACACAGATACGCAGTATTTT. Amino acid sequence: CASSTHTDTQYF.